This is a list of T cell receptor beta chains from one sample in a study of blood T cell repertoires in COVID-19. Data came from immunoSEQ multiplex PCR; TCRdb stores just in-frame clones and leaves some out. Among about 94,000 clones, around 87% were seen once, and the ten largest hold around 7.4%. Sequenced material: peripheral blood. The receptor set was obtained from a human donor with acute or convalescent COVID-19. The donor label of this sample is uncertain. Both conserved end residues are part of each CDR3. A D gene is named only where the DNA matches it firmly.

J: TRBJ1-1
V: TRBV7-3
D: TRBD1
CDR3: CASSLTTGGRTEAFF

J: TRBJ1-6
V: TRBV3-1/TRBV3-2
D: .
CDR3: CASSQGGGLRSPLHF

J: TRBJ1-1
V: TRBV5-1
D: .
CDR3: CASSLAGAGVAEAFF

J: TRBJ1-1
V: TRBV7-2
D: .
CDR3: CASSFGRLNTEAFF

J: TRBJ1-2
V: TRBV5-1
D: .
CDR3: CASSLAGADRSGGYTF

J: TRBJ2-3
V: TRBV6-5
D: TRBD2
CDR3: CASSYYVAGGTDTQYF

J: TRBJ1-2
V: TRBV10-2
D: .
CDR3: CASSDGTARNYGYTF

J: TRBJ2-1
V: TRBV24-1
D: TRBD2
CDR3: CATSDFRGTSGRLYNEQFF

J: TRBJ2-2
V: TRBV6-2/TRBV6-3
D: .
CDR3: CASSYYRPNTGELFF

J: TRBJ1-3
V: TRBV15
D: .
CDR3: CATSSPGQTGNTIYF

J: TRBJ2-2
V: TRBV5-1
D: TRBD1
CDR3: CASSSSPPGQGTAGELFF

J: TRBJ2-7
V: TRBV27
D: .
CDR3: CASARGGSREQYF

J: TRBJ2-7
V: TRBV6-2/TRBV6-3
D: TRBD2
CDR3: CASSYDETRGLAYEQYF

J: TRBJ2-3
V: TRBV2
D: .
CDR3: CASSALATPHWYF

J: TRBJ2-1
V: TRBV21-1
D: .
CDR3: CASSKAPGNLPNEQFF

J: TRBJ1-1
V: TRBV18
D: .
CDR3: CASSPLNGNTEAFF

J: TRBJ1-6
V: TRBV21-1
D: .
CDR3: CASSKTDRGSPYNSPLHF

J: TRBJ1-2
V: TRBV18
D: .
CDR3: CASSPSPDSNYGYTF

J: TRBJ1-5
V: TRBV19
D: .
CDR3: CASSIFGGLTNQPQHF

J: TRBJ2-7
V: TRBV18
D: .
CDR3: CASSPLVGGGYEQYF

J: TRBJ2-5
V: TRBV6-2/TRBV6-3
D: .
CDR3: CASSGRAGETQYF

J: TRBJ1-2
V: TRBV18
D: .
CDR3: CASSPTDSYGYTF

J: TRBJ1-1
V: TRBV7-3
D: .
CDR3: CASSFAKNTEAFF

J: TRBJ2-7
V: TRBV20-1
D: .
CDR3: CSAGDLEQYF

J: TRBJ1-3
V: TRBV15
D: .
CDR3: CATSTDWAGNTIYF

J: TRBJ2-4
V: TRBV5-8
D: TRBD1
CDR3: CASSRTGTGGNIQYF

J: TRBJ1-2
V: TRBV28
D: TRBD1
CDR3: CASSLWETGGLNYGYTF

J: TRBJ2-3
V: TRBV24-1
D: TRBD1
CDR3: CATSEPAGGQASTDTQYF

J: TRBJ2-7
V: TRBV10-1
D: .
CDR3: CASRVVGGFPSGNAESDF

J: TRBJ2-3
V: TRBV4-3
D: TRBD2
CDR3: CASSQSASGVPARQYF

J: TRBJ1-1
V: TRBV29-1
D: .
CDR3: CSARRGAEAFF

J: TRBJ2-7
V: TRBV5-1
D: .
CDR3: CASSFVPGYEQYF

J: TRBJ2-7
V: TRBV28
D: TRBD2
CDR3: CASSPPGGKYEQYF

J: TRBJ2-2
V: TRBV7-6
D: .
CDR3: CASSLGTSNTGELFF

J: TRBJ2-3
V: TRBV28
D: TRBD2
CDR3: CASSFRGVTTDTQYF